Following are 10 T cell receptor beta chains from one sample sequenced in a study of T cell responses to AZD1222 COVID-19 vaccine. Assay used: immunoSEQ multiplex PCR; TCRdb lists only in-frame clones, some missing. The repertoire has 100,000 to 150,000 clones, roughly 88% of them found once; the top ten carry over 8%. This material consisted of peripheral blood, taken on day 0 of AZD1222 vaccination. The receptors come from an adult in good health.

Points on this clone: One end of the junction fails to match germline, which may point to a read error. The gene calls are TRBV13 and TRBJ1-2; no clear D. Looked up from germline, CDR1 is PRHDT and CDR2 is FYEKMQ (reference sequence). CDR3 size: 11 residues. The CDR3 spells CASSLDTPLNF. The CDR3 DNA reads TGTGCCAGCAGCTTAGATACACCCTTAAACTTC.

This chain links TRBV6-6 with TRBJ2-5, with 7 bases matching TRBD1. The CDR3 has 14 residues. Germline V gene lookup returns CDR1 MNHNY and CDR2 SVGAGI (reference sequence). J lost 8 bases, V lost 5 bases, and 11 bases had no gene match. CDR3 DNA sequence: TGTGCCAGCAGTGGACAGGCCTTTCAACGAACCCAGTACTTC. Protein product: CASSGQAFQRTQYF.

In this sample, this clone turned up once. The rearrangement links TRBV5-4 to TRBJ2-5; D might be TRBD2 (6 bases). The V end lost 4 bases, the J end lost 2 bases, and 12 bases lay between the germline ends. Germline lookup yields CDR1 SGHNT and CDR2 YYREEE (reference sequence). The CDR3 is 14 residues long. The CDR3 DNA follows: TGTGCCAGCAGCCTCCGACTAGGACAAGAGACCCAGTACTTC. Amino acids: CASSLRLGQETQYF.

The chain is built from TRBV2 and TRBJ2-1; 7 bases are a match to TRBD1. Germline lookup yields CDR1 SNHLY and CDR2 FYNNEI. Losses at the gene ends were 7 bases for V and 7 bases for J; bases not matched to a gene: 7. The CDR3 runs 13 residues. The CDR3 DNA sequence: TGTGCCAGCATCCTAGACAGGGCAAATGAGCAGTTCTTC. Residues: CASILDRANEQFF.

The chain employs TRBV7-2 and TRBJ2-7; TRBD2 is a possible D gene (6 bases). Trimming took 1 base from V and 2 from J, leaving 15 bases between them. CDR1 SGHTA and CDR2 FQGNSA come from the germline V gene. The CDR3 runs to 16 residues. CDR3 sequence: CASSLVAGSSPYEQYF. CDR3 bases: TGTGCCAGCAGCTTAGTTGCGGGATCGAGCCCCTACGAGCAGTACTTC.

This clone was detected a few times. This chain uses TRBV24-1 with TRBJ1-5; D is unresolved. The germline V gene encodes CDR1 KGHDR and CDR2 SFDVKD. The length of the CDR3 is 18 residues. The ends were cut back, 5 bases at V and 1 base at J, with 20 bases in the middle. The CDR3 region is CATSVGLWSPLSNQPQHF. In nucleotides, the CDR3 is TGTGCCACCAGTGTAGGACTTTGGTCTCCCCTAAGCAATCAGCCCCAGCATTTT.

The chain is built from TRBV6-5 and TRBJ1-1, with TRBD1 as a possible D gene (5 bases). This CDR3 is built from 15 residues. With 9 bases removed from V and 1 base from J, the gap between germline ends came to 18 bases. Germline V gene lookup returns CDR1 MNHEY and CDR2 SVGAGI. CDR3 protein: CASHFTLGQNTEAFF. The CDR3 bases are TGTGCCAGTCATTTCACCCTCGGACAGAACACTGAAGCTTTCTTT.

The chain couples TRBV6-5 to TRBJ2-7; 10 bases agree with TRBD1. The V gene end was trimmed by 4 bases and the J gene end by 4 bases; junction bases not matched to a gene: 7. Germline V lookup: CDR1 MNHEY, CDR2 SVGAGI. The CDR3 has 15 residues. The CDR3 loop reads CASSSPGQGKYEQYF. CDR3 bases: TGTGCCAGCAGTTCGCCGGGACAGGGGAAGTACGAGCAGTACTTC.

This clone was counted once. The V and J genes are TRBV5-1 and TRBJ1-1; D uncertain. The CDR3 covers 14 residues. The V and J ends lost 0 bases and 0 bases respectively, with 6 bases between them. Germline loops: CDR1 SGHRS, CDR2 YFSETQ. DNA for the CDR3: TGCGCCAGCAGCTTGGTAGACCTGAACACTGAAGCTTTCTTT. Encoded protein: CASSLVDLNTEAFF.

The chain uses TRBV7-2 and TRBJ1-5; TRBD1 matches 10 bases. V gave up 0 bases and J gave up 3 bases; unmatched junction bases: 8. The CDR3 totals 18 residues. CDR1 is SGHTA, CDR2 FQGNSA, per germline. DNA of the CDR3: TGTGCCAGCAGCTTAGCCCCGACGACAGGGGGCCCCAATCAGCCCCAGCATTTT. This translates into CASSLAPTTGGPNQPQHF.